The 26 T cell receptor beta chains presented below share a single source sample, sequenced in a study of T cells in Graves' hyperthyroidism and ophthalmopathy. Amplified regions were TCR beta CDR3 sequences from RNA transcripts. The TCR CDR3 first-round RT-PCR relied on the HTBI primer set. TCRdb used MiXCR to reprocess the multiplex PCR reads, holding one entry per CDR3 protein. The sample records 450,000 to 600,000 distinct CDR3 sequences, around 15% being singletons. The sample taken for sequencing was blood. The receptors come from a woman between 40 and 55 years old with Graves' hyperthyroidism.

The table lists this clonotype with a few counts. This chain uses TRBV20-1 with TRBJ2-7; a possible D gene is TRBD2 (6 bases). This CDR3 contains 14 residues. Germline loops: CDR1 DFQATT, CDR2 SNEGSKA (reference sequence). Trimming removed 3 bases from V and 2 bases from J, with 14 bases in between. In DNA, the CDR3 is TGCAGTGCTAGGGACTACCGACCACCCTACGAGCAGTACTTC. It translates to CSARDYRPPYEQYF.

This clonotype was counted many times. The genes are TRBV6-1 and TRBJ2-3; 7 bases are a match to TRBD1. Germline CDR1 MNHNS, CDR2 SASEGT. CDR3 size: 15 residues. The J segment lost 1 base and the V segment lost 8 bases, leaving 9 bases of the junction unmatched. The CDR3 DNA sequence: TGTGCCAGCGGACAACAGGGGTTCGGCACAGATACGCAGTATTTT. Encoded protein: CASGQQGFGTDTQYF.

This clonotype was found a few times. The CDR3 spells CASSTPRTSGREQFF. DNA of the CDR3: TGTGCCAGTAGTACTCCCCGGACTAGCGGGAGGGAGCAGTTCTTC. The genes are TRBV19 and TRBJ2-1; 14 bases line up with TRBD2. Looked up from germline, CDR1 is LNHDA and CDR2 is SQIVND (reference sequence). With V trimmed by 4 bases and J by 10 bases, 6 bases remained unmatched. The CDR3 contains 15 residues. Together with reference TRBV19 and TRBJ2-1, the CDR3 gives the full variable domain: DGGITQSPKYLFRKEGQNVTLSCEQNLNHDAMYWYRQDPGQGLRLIYYSQIVNDFQKGDIAEGYSVSREKKESFPLTVTSAQKNPTAFYLCASSTPRTSGREQFFGPGTRLTVL.

This clonotype appeared many times. The genes are TRBV6-1 and TRBJ1-5; D perhaps matches TRBD1 (5 bases). The germline V and J ends were trimmed by 2 bases and 0 bases, with 8 bases remaining between them. CDR1 is MNHNS, CDR2 SASEGT, per germline. This CDR3 comprises 15 residues. In DNA, the CDR3 is TGTGCCAGCAGTGAAATGGGGGTTAGCAATCAGCCCCAGCATTTT. It codes for CASSEMGVSNQPQHF.

This clonotype was counted many times. This chain uses TRBV2 with TRBJ1-1; TRBD1 might be the D (5 bases). Trimming removed 6 bases at V and 4 bases at J, with 12 bases between. The V gene's germline CDR1 is SNHLY and CDR2 FYNNEI. The CDR3 consists of 13 residues. CDR3 residues: CASRPAGPTEAFF. For the CDR3, the DNA is TGTGCCAGCAGACCCGCGGGGCCCACTGAAGCTTTCTTT.

The chain has TRBV27 and TRBJ2-7, with TRBD1 matching over 10 bases. V lost 3 bases and J lost 0; bases outside the gene matches: 5. CDR3 length: 16 residues. The V gene's germline CDR1 is MNHEY and CDR2 SMNVEV (reference sequence). This chain's CDR3 is CASSFRGQGSSYEQYF. Written as DNA, the CDR3 is TGTGCCAGCAGTTTCCGGGGACAGGGGAGCTCCTACGAGCAGTACTTC.

This clonotype was observed many times. The rearrangement links TRBV20-1 to TRBJ1-5; D is possibly TRBD1 (6 bases). Germline loops: CDR1 DFQATT, CDR2 SNEGSKA (reference sequence). This CDR3 has 15 residues. Trimming removed 6 bases at V and 1 base at J, with 16 bases between. CDR3 DNA: TGCAGTGCAATCCGACCCGACAGGAGCAATCAGCCCCAGCATTTT. It specifies CSAIRPDRSNQPQHF.

At least ten counts were recorded for this clonotype. The chain links TRBV20-1 to TRBJ2-7; the match to TRBD1 covers 8 bases. This CDR3 comprises 13 residues. CDR1 and CDR2 from the germline V gene are DFQATT and SNEGSKA (reference sequence). After removal of 3 bases from V and 2 bases from J, the junction contained 3 bases not matched to a gene. CDR3 residues: CSASGDRPYEQYF. CDR3 nucleotides: TGCAGTGCTAGTGGGGACAGGCCCTACGAGCAGTACTTC.

This clonotype was counted at least ten times. The chain links TRBV29-1 to TRBJ2-5; 7 positions match TRBD2. The CDR3 runs 15 residues. CDR1 is SQVTM, CDR2 ANQGSEA, per germline. V shed 1 base and J 7 bases; nucleotides not matched to a gene: 12. The CDR3 bases are TGCAGCGTTGAAGCCGTTTGGGGCCAGCGGGGGACCCAGTACTTC. Translation gives CSVEAVWGQRGTQYF.

This clonotype was picked up many times. The CDR3 bases are TGTGCCAGCTCACCACCGATCACCGGGGAGCTGTTTTTT. Translating gives CASSPPITGELFF. This chain uses TRBV18 with TRBJ2-2; D not certain. Germline V gene lookup returns CDR1 KGHSH and CDR2 LQKENI. Trimming cost V 0 bases and J 4 bases, with 3 bases left between them. This CDR3 spans 13 amino acids.

This clonotype was detected ten times or more. V gene TRBV2 combines with J gene TRBJ2-1, with D tentatively TRBD1 or TRBD2 (5 bases each). The CDR3 totals 11 residues. CDR1 is SNHLY, CDR2 FYNNEI, per germline. Trimming left V 4 bases short and J 9 bases short, with 7 bases between. CDR3 DNA sequence: TGTGCCAGCAGTGCAGGGAGTGAGCAGTTCTTC. Amino acids: CASSAGSEQFF.

This clonotype was counted many times. The rearrangement joins TRBV10-3 to TRBJ2-1; D is possibly TRBD2 (6 bases). Germline V CDR1 and CDR2: ENHRY, SYGVKD. This CDR3 has 18 residues. The V and J ends lost 3 bases and 7 bases respectively, with 25 bases between them. CDR3 coding DNA: TGTGCCATCAGTGACCTCGAAACGGGACTCCCCAGTGGGAATGAGCAGTTCTTC. It codes for CAISDLETGLPSGNEQFF.

This clonotype has ten or more counts. This chain's CDR3 is CASSSGGSYQETQYF. Here the CDR3 DNA reads TGTGCCAGCAGCTCCGGCGGTAGTTACCAAGAGACCCAGTACTTC. This chain links TRBV6-1 with TRBJ2-5, with D unresolved. The length of the CDR3 is 15 residues. Trimming stripped 6 bases from V and 0 bases from J, with 14 bases between. Germline V gene lookup returns CDR1 MNHNS and CDR2 SASEGT.

In this sample, this clonotype turned up a few times. One junction end disagrees with the germline gene, perhaps due to a read error. The gene calls are TRBV28 and TRBJ2-7, with D possibly TRBD1 on 6 matching bases. There are 15 residues in the CDR3. Germline V lookup: CDR1 MDHEN, CDR2 SYDVKM. DNA of the CDR3: TGTGCCAGCAGCCAAGGGGGTAGGGGACCCTACGAGCAGCACTTC. It yields the protein CASSQGGRGPYEQHF. Filled out from reference TRBV28 and TRBJ2-7, the complete variable domain reads DVKVTQSSRYLVKRTGEKVFLECVQDMDHENMFWYRQDPGLGLRLIYFSYDVKMKEKGDIPEGYSVSREKKERFSLILESASTNQTSMYLCASSQGGRGPYEQHFGPGTRLTVT.

This clonotype was detected ten times or more. The chain combines TRBV11-3 with TRBJ2-7; the D call may be TRBD1 or TRBD2 (5 bases each). Trimming shortened V by 3 bases and J by 3 bases, and 15 bases separated the two germline ends. The CDR3 covers 15 residues. CDR1 is SGHNT and CDR2 is YENEEA in the germline V gene. The CDR3 sequence: CASSFMNGAHYEQYF. DNA of the CDR3: TGTGCCAGCAGCTTTATGAACGGGGCGCACTACGAGCAGTACTTC. Full variable domain (outside the CDR3, taken from reference TRBV11-3 and TRBJ2-7): EAGVVQSPRYKIIEKKQPVAFWCNPISGHNTLYWYLQNLGQGPELLIRYENEEAVDDSQLPKDRFSAERLKGVDSTLKIQPAELGDSAVYLCASSFMNGAHYEQYFGPGTRLTVT.

The sample holds many counts of this clonotype. The chain is built from TRBV6-1 and TRBJ2-2; possible D gene TRBD1, 5 bases. The CDR3 totals 16 residues. Germline CDR1 and CDR2: MNHNS and SASEGT. The V end was cut by 4 bases, the J end by 5 bases, with 17 bases between. The CDR3 region is CASSARLGVGTGELFF. The CDR3 nucleotides read TGTGCCAGCAGTGCGCGCCTAGGGGTGGGGACCGGGGAGCTGTTTTTT.

This clonotype showed up just a few times. V is TRBV3-1 and J is TRBJ1-3; D uncertain. V was trimmed by 3 bases and J by 0 bases, leaving 18 bases between them. The germline CDR1 and CDR2 sequences are LGHDT and YNNKEL (reference sequence). The CDR3 has 18 amino acids. CDR3 protein: CASSQRTTARSSGNTIYF. CDR3 DNA sequence: TGTGCCAGCAGCCAGAGGACTACAGCCCGATCCTCTGGAAACACCATATATTTT.

Remarks on this clonotype: This sequence may be a read error, since a much larger clone differs from it by one base. The CDR3 does not end in the conserved phenylalanine or tryptophan, so this is likely a read error. V and J are TRBV30 and TRBJ2-4, with D unresolved. Trimming took 1 base from V and 7 from J, leaving 5 bases between them. The length of the CDR3 is 11 residues. The V gene's germline CDR1 is GTSNPN and CDR2 SVGIG (reference sequence). This chain's CDR3 is CAWSGRNIQYL. In DNA, the CDR3 is TGTGCCTGGAGTGGAAGGAACATTCAGTACTTG.

Of note for this clonotype: This may stem from a read error, because a much larger clone lies one nucleotide away. The V call is TRBV13, the J call TRBJ2-7; 10 positions agree with TRBD1. With V trimmed by 5 bases and J by 2 bases, 6 bases remained unmatched. The CDR3 runs to 15 residues. Germline V gene data show CDR1 as PRHDT and CDR2 as FYEKMQ (reference sequence). CDR3 bases: TGTGCCAGCAGCCTCATGACAGGGGGCACCTACGAGCAGTACTTC. This encodes CASSLMTGGTYEQYF. The full variable domain, rest sourced from reference TRBV13 and TRBJ2-7, is AAGVIQSPRHLIKEKRETATLKCYPIPRHDTVYWYQQGPGQDPQFLISFYEKMQSDKGSIPDRFSAQQFSDYHSELNMSSLELGDSALYFCASSLMTGGTYEQYFGPGTRLTVT.

This clonotype was counted only a few times. J is TRBJ2-1 and V is TRBV6-2 or TRBV6-3; D is uncertain. V was pared by 2 bases and J by 2 bases, with 13 bases between. The CDR3 extends over 16 amino acids. Per the germline V gene, CDR1 is MNHEY and CDR2 is SVGEGT. CDR3 in DNA: TGTGCCAGCAGTTACCCTGCAAAAACCGCCTACAATGAGCAGTTCTTC. This encodes CASSYPAKTAYNEQFF.

This clonotype was detected many times. The chain couples TRBV30 to TRBJ2-1, with 12 nucleotides matching TRBD2. Unmatched junction bases numbered 36, after V lost 8 bases and J lost 10 bases. The CDR3 extends over 22 amino acids. Germline CDR1 is GTSNPN and CDR2 is SVGIG (reference sequence). CDR3 sequence (DNA): TGTGCCGGGACCCCGGGGACAGGAGAATCAGGAGGGACTAGCGGGCCCTCGGGGGAGCAGTTCTTC. Translated: CAGTPGTGESGGTSGPSGEQFF.

This clonotype has a count of ten or more. The chain carries TRBV27 and TRBJ1-5, with D unclear. Trimming shortened V by 6 bases and J by 0 bases, and 9 bases separated the two germline ends. Per the germline V gene, CDR1 is MNHEY and CDR2 is SMNVEV (reference sequence). This CDR3 has 14 residues. In DNA form, the CDR3 reads TGTGCCAGCAGCCGGGGAGTTAGCAATCAGCCCCAGCATTTT. Amino acids: CASSRGVSNQPQHF.

The chain has TRBV7-9 and TRBJ1-4; 10 bases align to TRBD1. V lost 5 bases, J lost 7 bases, and 10 bases stayed unmatched. The CDR3 is 16 residues long. The germline V gene has CDR1 SEHNR and CDR2 FQNEAQ (reference sequence). Here the CDR3 reads CASSDVPGTGVEKLFF. Written as DNA, the CDR3 is TGTGCCAGCAGCGACGTACCGGGGACAGGGGTTGAAAAACTGTTTTTT.

This clonotype was detected many times. The chain carries TRBV5-5 and TRBJ2-7; 9 bases agree with TRBD1. This CDR3 is built from 15 residues. The J segment lost 1 base and the V segment lost 4 bases, leaving 6 bases of the junction unmatched. Germline V gives CDR1 SGHKS, CDR2 YYEKEE (reference sequence). This chain's CDR3 is CASSQLTGGSYEQYF. The CDR3 coding sequence is TGTGCCAGCAGCCAATTGACAGGGGGGTCCTACGAGCAGTACTTC.

This clonotype was counted ten times or more. V and J are TRBV20-1 and TRBJ2-2; D is possibly TRBD1 or TRBD2 (5 bases each). CDR3 length equals 18 residues. V lost 0 bases and J lost 0, with 17 bases in between. Germline V CDR1 and CDR2: DFQATT, SNEGSKA (reference sequence). CDR3 coding DNA: TGCAGTGCTAGAGATCCCGCAGGGAGTCCCGCGAACACCGGGGAGCTGTTTTTT. Translated: CSARDPAGSPANTGELFF.

In regard to this clonotype: Since a much larger clone is just one base distant, this may be a read error. The chain links TRBV7-9 to TRBJ2-1; D remains unclear. Looked up from germline, CDR1 is SEHNR and CDR2 is FQNEAQ (reference sequence). The CDR3 is 17 amino acids. V was pared by 4 bases and J by 6 bases, with 22 bases between. This CDR3 reads CASSSGLAGSASNEQFF. The CDR3 DNA reads TGTGCCAGCAGCTCCGGGTTGGCCGGGTCCGCGAGCAATGAGCAGTTCTTC.